This TCR beta chain originates from a study of identical twins. Study-wide results and caveats: Twin-shared out-of-frame alpha sequences were enriched for low generation probability. In beta out-of-frame sequences, the excess sharing between twins was weaker. Beta clonotypes that were abundant in cord blood contained fewer insertions, a pattern absent from memory repertoires.

After template switching added a universal primer site, the resulting cDNA carried unique molecular identifiers. MiXCR, run by TCRdb on the 5' RACE reads, gives a single entry per CDR3 protein. The sample includes 400,000 to 500,000 distinct CDR3 sequences, 18% of them seen just once. This clonotype was counted many times. Its cognate antigen is unknown. The sequencing input was naive T cells sorted from blood. This TCR derives from a man aged 50-60 years in good health.

CDR3 DNA: TGCGCCAGCAGCCAAGAATATGTGAGGGACTATTACAACAATGAGCAGTTCTTC. It encodes CASSQEYVRDYYNNEQFF. The chain combines TRBV4-1 with TRBJ2-1; 7 positions agree with TRBD2. Germline values: CDR1 MGHRA, CDR2 YSYEKL. Trimming cost V 0 bases and J 5 bases; bases outside gene matches: 13. This CDR3 region has 18 residues.